The next 16 T cell receptor beta chains were all read from a single sample in a study of early stage breast cancer tumors. The protocol was immunoSEQ multiplex PCR, while the TCRdb copy is restricted to in-frame clones and leaves out a portion. Of tens of thousands of clones listed, around 70% are singletons. Sample: blood. All receptors come from a person in their 60s with breast cancer.

This chain joins TRBV28 and TRBJ1-5; possibly TRBD1 for D (6 bases). The germline V and J ends were trimmed by 6 bases and 0 bases, with 9 bases remaining between them. The CDR3 runs 14 residues. Germline V gene sequence: CDR1 MDHEN, CDR2 SYDVKM. CDR3 nucleotides: TGTGCCAGCAGCAGGGACAATAGCAATCAGCCCCAGCATTTT. This translates into CASSRDNSNQPQHF.

This clone has more than one count but fewer than ten. One junction end does not reproduce the germline sequence, and a read error may be involved. This chain uses TRBV7-7 with TRBJ2-7; TRBD1 matches 8 bases. The germline CDR1 and CDR2 sequences are SSHAT and FNYEAQ (reference sequence). The CDR3 consists of 15 residues. The CDR3 sequence: CASSPGTGVPYEQYF. Here the CDR3 DNA reads TGTGCTAGCAGTCCCGGGACAGGCGTACCCTACGAGCAGTACTTC.

This clone was recorded once. The chain employs TRBV6-1 and TRBJ1-5, with D unresolved. The CDR3 loop spans 11 amino acids. From germline, CDR1 is MNHNS and CDR2 SASEGT. V lost 6 bases, J lost 7 bases, and 7 bases lay in between. This CDR3 is CASRGSQPQHF. The DNA for the CDR3 is TGTGCCAGCAGGGGTTCCCAGCCCCAGCATTTT.

The V and J genes are TRBV6-1 and TRBJ2-7, with D perhaps being TRBD1 or TRBD2 (5 bases each). CDR3 size: 14 residues. The V end lost 3 bases, the J end lost 2 bases, and 11 bases lay between the germline ends. Germline values: CDR1 MNHNS, CDR2 SASEGT. CDR3 DNA: TGTGCCAGCAGTGACCGGGACCACGCCTACGAGCAGTACTTC. It codes for CASSDRDHAYEQYF.

The rearrangement uses TRBV14 and TRBJ1-2, with D perhaps matching TRBD1 (6 bases). V was pared by 2 bases and J by 3 bases, with 13 bases between. There are 15 residues in the CDR3. Germline CDR1 SGHDN, CDR2 FVKESK. The DNA for the CDR3 is TGTGCCAGCAGCCAACAACAGGGAATTTACTATGGCTACACCTTC. It is translated as CASSQQQGIYYGYTF.

J is TRBJ1-5 and V is TRBV7-8, with D tentatively TRBD1 (5 bases). Trimming left V 2 bases short and J 9 bases short, with 17 bases between. Looked up from germline, CDR1 is SGHVS and CDR2 is FQNEAQ. This CDR3 has 15 residues. The CDR3 spells CASSLTDTPKVPQHF. The CDR3, as DNA: TGTGCCAGCAGCTTAACGGACACCCCCAAGGTGCCCCAGCATTTT.

This sequence joins TRBV4-1 and TRBJ2-7; 9 bases match TRBD2. The V segment lost 3 bases and the J segment 1 base; nucleotides outside the gene matches: 4. Germline CDR1 and CDR2: MGHRA and YSYEKL. The CDR3 has 15 residues. The CDR3 DNA reads TGCGCCAGCAGCCAGCCAACTAGCGGGTCCTACGAGCAGTACTTC. Its translation: CASSQPTSGSYEQYF.

The chain combines TRBV10-3 with TRBJ1-5; D is possibly TRBD1 (5 bases). The CDR3 covers 13 residues. Trimming pared 6 bases from V and 3 bases from J, leaving 9 bases between. Germline V lookup: CDR1 ENHRY, CDR2 SYGVKD. The CDR3 region is CAIRGGTNQPQHF. The CDR3 DNA is TGTGCCATCAGGGGGGGGACCAATCAGCCCCAGCATTTT.

This rearrangement joins TRBV19 to TRBJ1-1; unclear D gene. Trimming stripped 2 bases from V and 1 base from J, with 11 bases between. The CDR3 runs 15 residues. From germline, CDR1 is LNHDA and CDR2 SQIVND (reference sequence). The CDR3 sequence: CASSITGPQNTEAFF. In nucleotides, the CDR3 is TGTGCCAGTAGTATAACCGGGCCCCAGAACACTGAAGCTTTCTTT. Complete variable domain (other parts from reference TRBV19 and TRBJ1-1): DGGITQSPKYLFRKEGQNVTLSCEQNLNHDAMYWYRQDPGQGLRLIYYSQIVNDFQKGDIAEGYSVSREKKESFPLTVTSAQKNPTAFYLCASSITGPQNTEAFFGQGTRLTVV.

This clone has more than one count but fewer than ten. The CDR3 sequence: CASSYDRGTYEQYF. CDR3 DNA: TGTGCCAGCAGTTACGACAGGGGCACCTACGAGCAGTACTTC. The chain uses TRBV6-6 and TRBJ2-7, with TRBD1 matching over 8 bases. Trimming took 2 bases from V and 2 from J; bases not matched to a gene: 2. Germline loops: CDR1 MNHNY, CDR2 SVGAGI (reference sequence). The CDR3 spans 14 residues.

The V call is TRBV11-3, the J call TRBJ2-1; 7 positions agree with TRBD1. Germline CDR1 SGHNT, CDR2 YENEEA. The CDR3 loop spans 14 amino acids. After removal of 1 base from V and 6 bases from J, the junction contained 3 bases not matched to a gene. CDR3 amino acids: CASSLGNRGNEQFF. DNA for the CDR3: TGTGCCAGCAGCTTAGGGAACAGGGGCAATGAGCAGTTCTTC.

The V call is TRBV18, the J call TRBJ1-3; a weak D match, TRBD1 (6 bases). V was shortened by 8 bases and J by 8 bases, with 19 bases between the two germline ends. CDR1 is KGHSH and CDR2 is LQKENI in the germline V gene. The CDR3 loop spans 14 amino acids. CDR3 DNA: TGTGCCAGCCTACCGGGACATAGGGTGGACACCATATATTTT. Translated, it gives CASLPGHRVDTIYF.

The chain uses TRBV5-1 and TRBJ2-1, with 8 bases lining up with TRBD2. Germline V lookup: CDR1 SGHRS, CDR2 YFSETQ. V trimming: 2 bases; J trimming: 5 bases; junction bases outside the gene matches: 15. The CDR3 is made up of 18 amino acids. The CDR3 sequence: CASSFWGLTSAAHNEQFF. The CDR3 DNA follows: TGCGCCAGCAGCTTCTGGGGGCTGACTAGCGCGGCACACAATGAGCAGTTCTTC.

V gene TRBV4-1 combines with J gene TRBJ1-1; D unclear. V lost 3 bases to trimming and J lost 4 bases, with 15 bases between them. Germline CDR1 and CDR2: MGHRA and YSYEKL. The CDR3 has 15 residues. In DNA, the CDR3 is TGCGCCAGCAGCCAGGGCACAGTATGGGGCACTGAAGCTTTCTTT. It yields the protein CASSQGTVWGTEAFF.

The chain recombines TRBV20-1 with TRBJ1-1; D gene uncertain. This CDR3 contains 11 residues. Germline assignment: CDR1 DFQATT and CDR2 SNEGSKA (reference sequence). The ends were cut back, 3 bases at V and 6 bases at J, with 8 bases in the middle. The CDR3 loop is CSARTEAEAFF. CDR3 sequence (DNA): TGCAGTGCTAGGACCGAAGCTGAAGCTTTCTTT.

J is TRBJ2-1 and V is TRBV11-3; D is undetermined. Trimming took off 2 bases at V and 6 bases at J, with 8 bases between the two ends. Germline values: CDR1 SGHNT, CDR2 YENEEA. The CDR3 runs to 13 residues. The CDR3 DNA sequence: TGTGCCAGCAGCTTATCCCGGTTCAATGAGCAGTTCTTC. Its protein is CASSLSRFNEQFF.